The 12 T cell receptor beta chains below all came from one sample that was sequenced in a study of T cell clonotyping in hematopoietic cell transplantation. The protocol was immunoSEQ multiplex PCR, while the TCRdb copy is restricted to in-frame clones and leaves out a portion. Of over 15,000 clones detected, 70% to 90% appear once; the ten largest clones hold 3.5% to 4.5%. The source material was peripheral blood mononuclear cells. Receptors were obtained from a woman aged 40 to 50 in good health. Some clones in this sample may be carry-over from other donors' samples.

The rearrangement joins TRBV28 to TRBJ2-5; the D gene is possibly TRBD1 (5 bases). CDR3 size: 11 residues. Trimming pared 8 bases from V and 4 bases from J, leaving 8 bases between. Germline-derived CDR1 and CDR2 are MDHEN and SYDVKM. CDR3 DNA: TGTGCCAGCGGACAAGGAGAGACCCAGTACTTC. It is translated as CASGQGETQYF.

The chain joins TRBV7-9 to TRBJ2-2; D may be TRBD1 or TRBD2 (5 bases each). V lost 3 bases and J 4 bases, leaving 12 bases between the germline ends. The CDR3 length is 15 residues. The germline V gene has CDR1 SEHNR and CDR2 FQNEAQ (reference sequence). The CDR3 spells CASSLSGTSTGELFF. CDR3 sequence (DNA): TGTGCCAGCAGCTTGTCCGGGACGAGCACCGGGGAGCTGTTTTTT.

The CDR3 reads CASSSGRGTEAFF. The CDR3 DNA reads TGTGCCAGCAGCTCCGGGAGGGGCACTGAAGCTTTCTTT. This chain connects TRBV7-8 to TRBJ1-1, with TRBD1 as a possible D gene (5 bases). The CDR3 totals 13 residues. The germline gives CDR1 SGHVS, CDR2 FQNEAQ. V dropped 4 bases and J dropped 4 bases, with 10 bases sitting between them.

This rearrangement joins TRBV13 to TRBJ1-4; D unresolved. Germline V CDR1 and CDR2: PRHDT, FYEKMQ (reference sequence). The ends were cut back, 0 bases at V and 7 bases at J, with 12 bases in the middle. The CDR3 length is 15 residues. The CDR3 region is CASSLGVGSGEKLFF. CDR3 sequence (DNA): TGTGCCAGCAGCTTAGGAGTCGGGAGCGGTGAAAAACTGTTTTTT.

The genes are TRBV5-4 and TRBJ1-1; D is perhaps TRBD1 (5 bases). This CDR3 region has 14 residues. V lost 0 bases, J lost 5 bases, and 11 bases lay in between. CDR1 is SGHNT and CDR2 is YYREEE in the germline V gene (reference sequence). In DNA, the CDR3 is TGTGCCAGCAGCTTGGGGGGGGATAGAACTGAAGCTTTCTTT. It translates to CASSLGGDRTEAFF.

The chain employs TRBV25-1 and TRBJ2-3, with 9 bases aligning to TRBD1. Germline V CDR1 and CDR2: MGHDK, SYGVNS. Trimming cost V 3 bases and J 5 bases; bases outside gene matches: 9. The length of the CDR3 is 16 residues. The CDR3 nucleotides read TGTGCCAGCAGTGATCCGGGACAGGGACCGGGAGATACGCAGTATTTT. As protein: CASSDPGQGPGDTQYF.

To note about this clone: A read error may produce the germline difference seen at one junction end. This sequence joins TRBV25-1 and TRBJ2-7, with D perhaps being TRBD1 or TRBD2 (5 bases each). The CDR3 covers 15 residues. The germline V gene encodes CDR1 MGHDK and CDR2 SYGVNS. The CDR3 loop reads CASSESGRQTYEQCF. CDR3 DNA sequence: TGTGCCAGCAGTGAATCGGGGAGACAGACCTACGAGCAGTGCTTC.

This rearrangement joins TRBV7-9 to TRBJ2-7; 9 nucleotides agree with TRBD2. The CDR3 length is 14 residues. With V trimmed by 3 bases and J by 6 bases, 6 bases remained unmatched. Looked up from germline, CDR1 is SEHNR and CDR2 is FQNEAQ (reference sequence). In DNA, the CDR3 is TGTGCCAGCAGCTTTTCTAGCGGGACTCTCGAGCAGTACTTC. It is translated as CASSFSSGTLEQYF.

This chain joins TRBV5-6 and TRBJ2-2; TRBD1 might be the D (7 bases). Trimming pared 1 base from V and 6 bases from J, leaving 10 bases between. The CDR3 loop spans 14 amino acids. In germline, CDR1 is SGHDT, CDR2 YYEEEE. CDR3 coding DNA: TGTGCCAGCAGCTTGCAGGGGGGCGCCGGGGAGCTGTTTTTT. Translated: CASSLQGGAGELFF.

The rearrangement links TRBV7-2 to TRBJ1-2; TRBD1 is a possible D gene (6 bases). Looked up from germline, CDR1 is SGHTA and CDR2 is FQGNSA. Trimming shortened V by 4 bases and J by 2 bases, and 11 bases separated the two germline ends. This CDR3 has 14 residues. The CDR3 sequence is CASSSGTGNYGYTF. The CDR3 nucleotides read TGTGCCAGCAGCTCGGGAACAGGGAACTATGGCTACACCTTC.

V usage is TRBV4-3 and J usage is TRBJ2-1; D gene ambiguous. Germline V gene sequence: CDR1 LGHNA, CDR2 YSLEER. The germline V and J ends were trimmed by 0 bases and 5 bases, with 8 bases remaining between them. The CDR3 loop spans 14 amino acids. CDR3 residues: CASSQELEDNEQFF. The CDR3 nucleotides read TGCGCCAGCAGCCAAGAACTCGAGGACAATGAGCAGTTCTTC.

This clone occurred once. The chain is built from TRBV5-1 and TRBJ2-5; 9 bases match TRBD2. The junction had 9 bases not matched to a gene; V was cut back by 3 bases and J by 0 bases. The CDR3 has 17 residues. The germline CDR1 and CDR2 sequences are SGHRS and YFSETQ. The CDR3 nucleotides read TGCGCCAGCAGCTCCTGGCTTAGCGGGAGTCACCAAGAGACCCAGTACTTC. Encoded protein: CASSSWLSGSHQETQYF.